The following is a T cell receptor beta chain sequence with its context. Its antigen is still unknown. Samples came from healthy bone marrow donors. V shed 5 bases and J shed 2 bases, with 11 bases lying between them. This CDR3 is 14 amino acids long. The germline V gene encodes CDR1 MGHDK and CDR2 SYGVNS. It was with 60 Vbeta and 13 Jbeta primers that the PCR ran. As originally analysed: Later, 75 million to 100 million unique TCR beta chains were counted in an analysis, and roughly 11 million of them were shared. The repertoire was sequenced with immunoSEQ multiplex PCR; TCRdb's copy has only in-frame clones and lacks some. V and J calls and clone size are given by that table; D and trimming were obtained from the DNA. The sample's table shows about 170,000 clones. This sample is drawn from a study of cytomegalovirus exposure and HLA in healthy donors. Study-wide findings and caveats: It was reportedly the case that the classifier diagnosed cytomegalovirus status with high specificity and sensitivity. TCR beta chains numbering more than 150 were designated cytomegalovirus-associated.

This sequence joins TRBV25-1 and TRBJ2-3; TRBD2 might be the D (6 bases). The specimen sequenced was PBMCs. This TCR was sampled from a woman younger than 30 in good health and CMV-seropositive. The CDR3 protein is CASSTTSSTDTQYF. In DNA, the CDR3 is TGTGCCAGCAGTACCACTAGCTCCACAGATACGCAGTATTTT.